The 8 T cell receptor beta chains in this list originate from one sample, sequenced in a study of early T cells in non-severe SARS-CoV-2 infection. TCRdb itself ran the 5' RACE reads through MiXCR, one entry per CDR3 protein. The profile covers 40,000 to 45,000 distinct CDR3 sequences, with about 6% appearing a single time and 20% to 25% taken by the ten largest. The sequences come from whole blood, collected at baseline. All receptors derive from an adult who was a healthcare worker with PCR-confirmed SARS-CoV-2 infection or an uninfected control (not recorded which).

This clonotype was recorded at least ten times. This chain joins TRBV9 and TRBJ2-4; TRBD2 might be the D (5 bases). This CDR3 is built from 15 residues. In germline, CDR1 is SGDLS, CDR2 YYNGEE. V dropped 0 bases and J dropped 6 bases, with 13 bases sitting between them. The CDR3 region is CASSVEAGAVNIQYF. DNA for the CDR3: TGTGCCAGCAGCGTAGAGGCAGGAGCGGTAAACATTCAGTACTTC.

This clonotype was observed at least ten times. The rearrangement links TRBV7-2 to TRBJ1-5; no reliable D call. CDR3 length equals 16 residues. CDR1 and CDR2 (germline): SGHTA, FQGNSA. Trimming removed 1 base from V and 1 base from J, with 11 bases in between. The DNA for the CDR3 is TGTGCCAGCAGCTTAGGTGGGCAGCTCAGCAATCAGCCCCAGCATTTT. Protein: CASSLGGQLSNQPQHF.

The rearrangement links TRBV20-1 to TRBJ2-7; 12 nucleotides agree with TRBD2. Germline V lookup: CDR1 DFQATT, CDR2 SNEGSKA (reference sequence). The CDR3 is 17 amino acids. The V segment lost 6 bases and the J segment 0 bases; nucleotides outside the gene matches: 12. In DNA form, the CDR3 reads TGCAGTGCCCAAGGACTAGCGGGACGGGGGAGCTCCTACGAGCAGTACTTC. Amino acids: CSAQGLAGRGSSYEQYF.

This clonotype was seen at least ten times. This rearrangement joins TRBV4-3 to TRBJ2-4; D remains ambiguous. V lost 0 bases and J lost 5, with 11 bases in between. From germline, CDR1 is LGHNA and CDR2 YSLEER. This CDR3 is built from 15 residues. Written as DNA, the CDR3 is TGCGCCAGCAGCCAAGACAGAGGAGAACAAAACATTCAGTACTTC. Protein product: CASSQDRGEQNIQYF.

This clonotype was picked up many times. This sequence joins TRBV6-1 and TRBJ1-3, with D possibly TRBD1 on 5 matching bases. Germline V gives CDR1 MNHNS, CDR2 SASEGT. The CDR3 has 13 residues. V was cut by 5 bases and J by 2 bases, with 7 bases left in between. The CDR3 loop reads CASSQGPGNTIYF. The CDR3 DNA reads TGTGCCAGCAGTCAGGGACCTGGAAACACCATATATTTT.

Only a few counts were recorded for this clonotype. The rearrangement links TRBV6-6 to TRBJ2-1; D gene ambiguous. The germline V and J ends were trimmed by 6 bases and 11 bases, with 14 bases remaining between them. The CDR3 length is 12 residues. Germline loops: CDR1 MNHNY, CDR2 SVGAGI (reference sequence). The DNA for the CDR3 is TGTGCCAGCAGCCCCGACGGTTCCAAGCAGTTCTTC. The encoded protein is CASSPDGSKQFF.

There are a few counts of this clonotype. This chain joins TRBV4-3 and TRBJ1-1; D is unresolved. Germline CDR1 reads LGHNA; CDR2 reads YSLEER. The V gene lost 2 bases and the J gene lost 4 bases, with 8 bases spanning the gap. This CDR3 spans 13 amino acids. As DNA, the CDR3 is TGCGCCAGCAGCCAAAAGGCGGGCACTGAAGCTTTCTTT. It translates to CASSQKAGTEAFF.

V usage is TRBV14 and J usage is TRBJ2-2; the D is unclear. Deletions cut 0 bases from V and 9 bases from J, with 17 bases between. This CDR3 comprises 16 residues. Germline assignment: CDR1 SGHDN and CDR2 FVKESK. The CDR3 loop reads CASSQDLGFKSRELFF. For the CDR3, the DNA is TGTGCCAGCAGCCAAGATCTGGGCTTCAAATCGAGGGAGCTGTTTTTT.